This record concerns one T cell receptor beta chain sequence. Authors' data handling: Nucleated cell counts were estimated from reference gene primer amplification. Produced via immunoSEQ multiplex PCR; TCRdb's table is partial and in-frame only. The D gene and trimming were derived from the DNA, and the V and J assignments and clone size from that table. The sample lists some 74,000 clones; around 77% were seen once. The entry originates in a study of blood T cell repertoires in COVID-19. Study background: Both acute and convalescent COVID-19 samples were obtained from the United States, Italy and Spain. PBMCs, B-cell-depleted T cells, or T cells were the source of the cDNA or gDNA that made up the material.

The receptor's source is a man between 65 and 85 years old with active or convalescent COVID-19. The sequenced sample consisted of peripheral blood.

CDR3 sequence: CAISVDSLNEQFF. As DNA, the CDR3 is TGTGCCATCAGTGTGGATAGCCTCAATGAGCAGTTCTTC. The gene calls are TRBV10-3 and TRBJ2-1; the D is unclear. CDR3 size: 13 residues. CDR1 is ENHRY and CDR2 is SYGVKD in the germline V gene. Trimming removed 4 bases at V and 6 bases at J, with 10 bases between.